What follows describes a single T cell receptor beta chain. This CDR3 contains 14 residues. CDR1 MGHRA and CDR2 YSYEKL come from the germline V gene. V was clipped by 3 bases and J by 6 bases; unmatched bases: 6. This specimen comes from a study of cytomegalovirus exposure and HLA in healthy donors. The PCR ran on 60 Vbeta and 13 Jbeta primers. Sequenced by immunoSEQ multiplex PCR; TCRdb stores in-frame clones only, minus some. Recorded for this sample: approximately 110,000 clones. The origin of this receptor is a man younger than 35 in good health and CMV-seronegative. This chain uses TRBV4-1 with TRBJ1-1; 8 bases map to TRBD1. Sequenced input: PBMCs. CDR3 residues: CASSQATGAPEAFF. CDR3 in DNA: TGCGCCAGCAGCCAGGCGACAGGGGCCCCTGAAGCTTTCTTT.